This TCR beta chain was sequenced in a study of shared clonotypes between healthy human individuals. Once extracted for a subset, genomic DNA was divided evenly among several immunoSEQ plates. Clones were sequenced by immunoSEQ multiplex PCR, and TCRdb holds only the in-frame ones, with some missing. Of millions of clones listed, about 95% are singletons. On this clone itself: Antigen: not known.

Naive CD8 cells lacked CD45RO, underwent positive selection for CCR7 and left out terminally differentiated effector memory CD45RA+ cells. Study results and limitations: Measured sharing among donors was expected to vary with sequencing depth. Several donors had around 5% of their naive CD4 clonotypes in common.

Sequencing was performed on naive CD8+ T cells sorted from blood. The clonotype originates from a man in his late teens or twenties in good health.

DNA of the CDR3: TGTGCCAGCAGTTTCAAGGCAAGGGACAAACAAGAGACCCAGTACTTC. The encoded protein is CASSFKARDKQETQYF. The chain joins TRBV28 to TRBJ2-5, with D possibly being TRBD1 (6 bases). In germline, CDR1 is MDHEN, CDR2 SYDVKM. V was clipped by 3 bases and J by 2 bases, with 16 bases between them. The CDR3 loop spans 16 amino acids. The full variable domain, its missing parts supplied by reference TRBV28 and TRBJ2-5, is DVKVTQSSRYLVKRTGEKVFLECVQDMDHENMFWYRQDPGLGLRLIYFSYDVKMKEKGDIPEGYSVSREKKERFSLILESASTNQTSMYLCASSFKARDKQETQYFGPGTRLLVL.